This T cell receptor beta chain was obtained from a study of shared clonotypes between healthy human individuals (dated by TCRdb to 2019 to 2021). The study in broad terms: The cohort included three men and two women between 18 and 49 years of age. Per donor, three plates each were used for CD4 naive and CD4 memory, two for CD8 naive, and one for CD8 memory. To estimate repertoire size and how much clonotype sharing occurs between individuals, the study deeply sequenced the blood TCR repertoires of five or six healthy adults. To increase sequencing depth and limit assay-specific biases, TCR repertoire library preparation and sequencing were carried out by different laboratories using diverse techniques. Each donor's leukapheresis produced roughly between roughly 0.85 and 10 billion PBMCs. The paper's findings and limits, for the study overall: Naive subsets generally had larger estimated clonotype richness than memory subsets did. Even with the large sequencing depth, rarefaction of the sorted-subset datasets indicated that sequencing was incomplete. Sampling was restricted to blood, and TCR repertoires in tissue are likely to differ from TCR repertoires in blood. The genetic and exposure-history diversity represented was limited by the small number of donors. When a few donors were compared, the shared fraction of clonotypes was about 5% for naive CD4, approximately 3.3% for naive CD8, roughly 2.3% for memory CD4, and 0.4% for memory CD8. Compared with non-shared clonotypes, clonotypes shared by all four sorted-subset donors had higher generation probabilities. Pairwise subsampling led to the expectation that sequencing depth would affect the degree of clonotype sharing among donors.

About this clone itself: No cognate antigen has been identified for it. Per-nucleotide qualities are absent, and no much larger clonotype sits a single base away.

The trim is 0 bases for V and 1 base for J, with a gap of 7 bases between the germline ends. CDR1 and CDR2, looked up from the germline V gene, are SGHDT and YYEEEE. Reading from cysteine to phenylalanine, the CDR3 counts 14 amino acids. The DNA shown is the 42-base CDR3, in frame from base 1. Using the deep immunoSEQ assay, TCR CDR3 regions were amplified from genomic DNA by multiplex PCR. Extracted genomic DNA from each cell subset was distributed evenly across all wells of several immunoSEQ 96-well plates, and each plate was treated as a replicate. For sorted subsets, each replicate PCR was loaded with 150 to 250 ng genomic DNA, equivalent to 30,000 or so T cell genomes. Purified libraries were measured with a Qubit 3.0 fluorometer, size-checked on a Bioanalyzer 2100, and measured again with the KAPA Library Quantification kit. Every immunoSEQ 96-well plate was sequenced on a separate single-read 150-cycle Illumina NextSeq 550 flow cell. Concerning the study's data processing: The immunoSEQ output contained only junctional sequences without quality scores, so filtering could not match that applied to full-length reads. Sequences were annotated with PyIR, a Python wrapper for IgBLAST v1.9, and V/J genes and CDR3 were assigned using IMGT germline references. Reads were removed for weak V/J assignments (E-value above 1e-6), missing CDR3, stop codons, out-of-frame junctions, or ambiguous translated residues. V3J clonotypes were defined by identical inferred V gene, J gene, and CDR3 amino acid sequence. To compute the percentage overlap between repertoires, the number of shared unique clonotypes was divided by the size of the smaller repertoire. Richness of each repertoire was evaluated using RTK rarefaction, the Chao1 estimator, and Recon v2.1 estimates of unobserved clonotypes. Generation probabilities were computed with OLGA for all TCRbeta clonotypes obtained by the gDNA method from a handful of donors. TCRdb carries this immuneACCESS record with in-frame sequences only. Its versions omit some clonotypes, under half of them owing to an unresolved V gene in the studies checked, with the rest unexplained. V and J calls and clone size are copied from that table; D and trimming were computed from the DNA. Within this sample are a few million clones, with approximately 94% of them counted one time only. In total, the top ten clones hold around 0.13% of the sample.

The donors were healthy, HIV-negative adults who had no recently reported acute infections or vaccinations. Every donor was a Caucasian adult living in Nashville, Tennessee, USA. CD4+ T cells were enriched by magnetic negative selection; naive cells were then positively selected on CD45RA, and the negative fraction formed the memory subset. Blood was obtained by leukapheresis, after which PBMCs were separated by Ficoll-Histopaque density gradient centrifugation and cryopreserved in liquid nitrogen vapor phase. Analytical flow cytometry was used to check the purity and quantity of every magnetically sorted T cell population. Genomic DNA was isolated from each sorted fraction and quantified by UV absorbance on a Nanodrop 2000c.

Sequencing was carried out using naive CD4+ T cells sorted from blood. Sample cell subset or site, as interpreted from the label and publication: CD45RA+ positively selected. The chain is made from TRBV5-6 and TRBJ2-5; confidence is insufficient to name the D gene. This clonotype was obtained from a man younger than 30 in good health. The CDR3: CASSLVPIQETQYF. The DNA reads as follows: TGTGCCAGCAGCTTGGTCCCAATCCAAGAGACCCAGTACTTC.